This is a list of T cell receptor beta chains from one sample in a study of Graves' ophthalmopathy and Graves' hyperthyroidism. MiXCR, applied by TCRdb to the multiplex PCR reads, yields one record per CDR3 protein. The repertoire holds about 700,000 distinct CDR3 sequences, roughly 40% seen once, with 40% to 55% in the top ten. Sequences were obtained from peripheral blood. All receptors derive from an adult man with Graves' ophthalmopathy. CDR3s include the opening cysteine and the closing phenylalanine or tryptophan. Fields, in order: J gene, D gene, V gene, clone size, CDR3 protein, CDR3 DNA. A D gene is named only where the DNA matches it firmly. Rows may omit the clone size; those that give it use once, few, many or a size class.

TRBJ1-3,TRBD1,TRBV10-2,many,CASSEQGARGNTIYF,TGCGCCAGCAGCGAACAGGGGGCGCGGGGAAACACCATATATTTT
TRBJ1-2,TRBD1,TRBV2,-,CASPGQGATGYTF,TGTGCCAGCCCGGGACAGGGGGCTACCGGCTACACCTTC
TRBJ1-5,TRBD1,TRBV2,-,CASSNRQGATNQPQHF,TGTGCCAGCAGTAACCGACAGGGGGCCACCAATCAGCCCCAGCATTTT
TRBJ2-7,-,TRBV4-1,-,CASSPGGGVRKQYF,TGCGCCAGCAGCCCCGGTGGTGGGGTTAGAAAGCAGTACTTC
TRBJ2-5,-,TRBV19,few,CAIPRGEVSETQYF,TGTGCCATCCCTCGAGGGGAGGTATCAGAGACCCAGTACTTC
TRBJ1-2,-,TRBV15,many,CATSTLGRYGYTF,TGTGCCACCAGCACCCTGGGGCGCTATGGCTACACCTTC
TRBJ2-6,-,TRBV25-1,-,CASIAQGSSGANVLTF,TGTGCCAGCATCGCCCAGGGGAGCTCTGGGGCCAACGTCCTGACTTTC
TRBJ2-7,-,TRBV20-1,-,CSVQDSVNYGQYF,TGCAGTGTTCAAGACAGCGTGAACTACGGGCAGTACTTC
TRBJ2-7,TRBD1,TRBV20-1,few,CSARDKDRASYEQYF,TGCAGTGCTAGAGATAAGGACAGGGCATCCTACGAGCAGTACTTC
TRBJ2-5,-,TRBV7-3,many,CASSGGLEETQYF,TGTGCCAGCAGCGGGGGGCTAGAGGAGACCCAGTACTTC
TRBJ1-2,-,TRBV11-2,-,CASSPLTSGGYTF,TGTGCCAGCAGCCCCCTAACATCTGGTGGCTACACCTTC
TRBJ2-7,-,TRBV20-1,many,CSASTPPYSYEQYF,TGCAGTGCTAGTACGCCTCCCTACTCCTACGAGCAGTACTTC
TRBJ1-5,TRBD1,TRBV19,-,CASRRRQGGNQPQHF,TGTGCCAGTCGAAGACGACAGGGCGGCAATCAGCCCCAGCATTTT
TRBJ2-7,-,TRBV9,-,CASSRPQVDFYEQYF,TGTGCCAGCAGCCGCCCACAAGTCGACTTCTACGAGCAGTACTTC
TRBJ1-1,TRBD1,TRBV6-4,few,CASRTDRPLTEAFF,TGTGCCAGCAGAACGGACAGGCCGCTCACTGAAGCTTTCTTT
TRBJ2-2,-,TRBV19,-,CASGLTMNTGELFF,TGTGCCAGTGGGTTGACTATGAACACCGGGGAGCTGTTTTTT
TRBJ2-7,-,TRBV5-6,few,CASSELGDTSYEQYF,TGTGCCAGCAGCGAATTGGGGGACACCTCCTACGAGCAGTACTTC
TRBJ1-5,-,TRBV24-1,many,CASSESLAGQPQHF,TGTGCCAGCAGTGAGTCGCTGGCAGGGCAGCCCCAGCATTTT
TRBJ1-2,-,TRBV29-1,many,CSVGRGLNYGYTF,TGCAGCGTAGGGAGAGGATTAAACTATGGCTACACCTTC
TRBJ2-7,-,TRBV7-9,-,CASSLKSYEQYF,TGTGCCAGCAGCCTCAAGAGCTACGAGCAGTACTTC
TRBJ2-5,-,TRBV24-1,-,CATSDGAGGQETQYF,TGTGCCACCAGTGATGGGGCAGGCGGCCAAGAGACCCAGTACTTC
TRBJ2-7,-,TRBV7-2,-,CANSLVNLAYEQYF,TGTGCCAACAGCTTAGTCAACTTAGCGTACGAGCAGTACTTC
TRBJ2-5,TRBD2,TRBV29-1,many,CSVESRGRAETQYF,TGCAGCGTTGAGTCGCGCGGGAGGGCAGAGACCCAGTACTTC